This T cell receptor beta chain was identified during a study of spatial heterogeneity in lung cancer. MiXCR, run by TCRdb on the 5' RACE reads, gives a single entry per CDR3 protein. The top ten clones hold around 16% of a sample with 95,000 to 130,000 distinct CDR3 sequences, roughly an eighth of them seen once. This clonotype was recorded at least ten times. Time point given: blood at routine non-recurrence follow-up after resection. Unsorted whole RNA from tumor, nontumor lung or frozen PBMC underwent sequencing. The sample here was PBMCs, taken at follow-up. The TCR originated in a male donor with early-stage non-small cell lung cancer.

CDR3 DNA: TGCAGCGTTGAAGACCTAACGGGCACTGAAGCTTTCTTT. Its translation: CSVEDLTGTEAFF. The chain uses TRBV29-1 and TRBJ1-1, with no clear D. The CDR3 sequence is 13 residues long. Germline-derived CDR1 and CDR2 are SQVTM and ANQGSEA. Trimming pared 0 bases from V and 4 bases from J, leaving 9 bases between.